This record covers a single TCR beta chain. Its antigen is unknown. This could be a read error, since a much larger clone is one nucleotide away. Lymph node samples were obtained from the axillary draining lymph nodes of breast cancer patients. The data were taken from a study of breast tumors, draining lymph nodes, adjacent tissues (dated by TCRdb to the mid-2010s). Some background on the complete study: In breast cancer patients, the study compared the TCR beta repertoires of tumor, adjacent nontumor tissue and axillary lymph nodes. The study aimed to assess the relationships and possible T-cell exchange between tumor, surrounding tissue and draining lymph node repertoires in human breast cancer. What the research found in general, with its limitations: A scenario in which most tumor T cells derive from the lymph node and then expand within tumor tissue was judged to be consistent with the data. Tumors showed preferential V and J gene usage, and their T-cell repertoire diversity fell below that of lymph nodes yet above that of nontumor tissue. In luminal-like breast cancer, tumor and nontumor tissue repertoires resembled each other significantly more than in basal-like breast cancer. The conclusion that tumor T cells originate in lymph nodes was framed as consistent with a hypothesis rather than directly demonstrated.

TCRdb records Illumina HiSeq 2000 as the sequencer. TCR beta chain libraries were generated through multiplex PCR amplification. The amplified TCR beta chain products were analyzed by high-throughput sequencing. In-frame beta chains were kept once TCRdb had trimmed the public reads at Q25 with fastp and called clones with MiXCR. Rows matching on CDR3 protein sequence are summarized as one entry with the most common DNA and genes. The sample data list around 150,000 distinct CDR3 sequences, and more than 20% of these were observed just once. The ten largest clones represent roughly 2.7% of the sample. Sequenced: axillary lymph node tissue. The TCR was taken from a female donor with breast cancer. Some clones in this sample may be carry-over from other donors' samples.

Here is the DNA: TGTGCCAGCAGCCGGCACACTAATAGGGGCACAGATACGCAGTATTTT. The resulting protein is CASSRHTNRGTDTQYF. The rearrangement combines TRBV14 with TRBJ2-3; the D gene is unclear. V and J are truncated by 4 bases and 1 base respectively, leaving an intervening sequence of 15 bases. The CDR3 spans 16 residues, from the cysteine through the phenylalanine. Just CDR3 DNA is preserved here, 48 bases in frame from base 1. The germline V gene supplies CDR1 SGHDN and CDR2 FVKESK. Where the CDR3 stops, the reference TRBV14 and TRBJ2-3 genes take over; the full variable domain is EAGVTQFPSHSVIEKGQTVTLRCDPISGHDNLYWYRRVMGKEIKFLLHFVKESKQDESGMPNNRFLAERTGGTYSTLKVQPAELEDSGVYFCASSRHTNRGTDTQYFGPGTRLTVL.